This entry lists 32 T cell receptor beta chains sequenced from one sample in a study of glioma-infiltrating T cells after dendritic cell vaccination. Clones were read by immunoSEQ multiplex PCR, and TCRdb kept only the in-frame ones, dropping some. Of tens of thousands of clones listed, about 84% are singletons. The specimen was blood, collected before dendritic cell vaccination. These receptors all stem from a human donor with glioblastoma.

This clone was counted once. The genes are TRBV6-5 and TRBJ2-7; D is unresolved. V lost 4 bases and J 6 bases, leaving 7 bases between the germline ends. CDR1 is MNHEY, CDR2 SVGAGI, per germline. The CDR3 loop spans 11 amino acids. This CDR3 reads CASSSPSEQYF. CDR3 coding DNA: TGTGCCAGCAGTTCCCCCTCCGAGCAGTACTTC.

The chain recombines TRBV7-6 with TRBJ1-5; possibly TRBD1 for D (5 bases). Trimming stripped 5 bases from V and 2 bases from J, with 7 bases between. The CDR3 contains 13 residues. The germline V gene has CDR1 SGHVS and CDR2 FNYEAQ. The CDR3 DNA sequence: TGTGCCAGCAGCCTGGGGCGCAATCAGCCCCAGCATTTT. This codes for CASSLGRNQPQHF.

The chain couples TRBV12-5 to TRBJ2-7; TRBD2 is a possible D gene (6 bases). V shed 6 bases and J shed 2 bases, with 11 bases lying between them. This CDR3 is built from 13 residues. Germline values: CDR1 LGHNT, CDR2 FRNRAP. In nucleotides, the CDR3 is TGTGCTAGTGGGCGGGACGCTACCTACGAGCAGTACTTC. This encodes CASGRDATYEQYF. Complete variable domain (other parts from reference TRBV12-5 and TRBJ2-7): DARVTQTPRHKVTEMGQEVTMRCQPILGHNTVFWYRQTMMQGLELLAYFRNRAPLDDSGMPKDRFSAEMPDATLATLKIQPSEPRDSAVYFCASGRDATYEQYFGPGTRLTVT.

The chain employs TRBV2 and TRBJ2-7; 9 nucleotides agree with TRBD2. The CDR3 length is 15 residues. Germline CDR1 reads SNHLY; CDR2 reads FYNNEI. Unmatched junction bases numbered 7, after V lost 3 bases and J lost 4 bases. CDR3 in DNA: TGTGCCAGCAGTGAGGGAGGACTAGCGCTGTACGAGCAGTACTTC. Residues: CASSEGGLALYEQYF.

The chain carries TRBV5-1 and TRBJ2-3; 7 bases are a match to TRBD2. The CDR3 has 15 amino acids. V lost 2 bases and J lost 3; bases outside the gene matches: 6. Germline V gene lookup returns CDR1 SGHRS and CDR2 YFSETQ. CDR3 amino acids: CASSLLAMGTDTQYF. Written as DNA, the CDR3 is TGCGCCAGCAGCTTACTAGCGATGGGGACAGATACGCAGTATTTT.

The chain couples TRBV30 to TRBJ2-7, with 7 bases identical to TRBD1. Germline CDR1 GTSNPN, CDR2 SVGIG (reference sequence). The CDR3 has 13 amino acids. J was trimmed by 4 bases and V by 2 bases; bases with no gene match: 5. The CDR3 region has the DNA TGTGCCTGGAGTACGGGCAGGGGGTACGAGCAGTACTTC. It translates to CAWSTGRGYEQYF.

The chain's CDR3 is CATEGNRPDTQYF. The CDR3 nucleotides read TGTGCCACAGAGGGAAACAGACCAGATACGCAGTATTTT. The V call is TRBV10-3, the J call TRBJ2-3; D perhaps matches TRBD2 (5 bases). The CDR3 length is 13 residues. Between the trimmed V and J ends, which lost 10 bases and 4 bases, there was a span of 15 bases. Looked up from germline, CDR1 is ENHRY and CDR2 is SYGVKD.

The J gene is TRBJ2-5, the V gene TRBV25-1; TRBD2 might be the D (5 bases). The DNA end favors TRBJ2-7, so the J call may be wrong. The CDR3 loop spans 11 amino acids. Per germline, CDR1 MGHDK and CDR2 SYGVNS. The CDR3 loop is CASSRGYEQYF. DNA of the CDR3: TGTGCCAGCAGCCGCGGGTACGAGCAGTACTTC.

The chain has TRBV10-2 and TRBJ1-3; perhaps TRBD1 as D (5 bases). Germline CDR1 is WSHSY and CDR2 is SAAADI. This CDR3 comprises 13 residues. Trimming left V 5 bases short and J 8 bases short, with 13 bases between. Here the CDR3 DNA reads TGCGCCAGCAGTCTACGGGGGATGGACACCATATATTTT. Amino acid sequence: CASSLRGMDTIYF.

The chain links TRBV5-1 to TRBJ2-3; 7 bases are shared with TRBD1. V trimming: 3 bases; J trimming: 2 bases; junction bases outside the gene matches: 3. This CDR3 has 14 amino acids. Germline lookup yields CDR1 SGHRS and CDR2 YFSETQ. CDR3 nucleotides: TGCGCCAGCAGCTCGGGACAGAACACAGATACGCAGTATTTT. Residues: CASSSGQNTDTQYF.

The chain has TRBV6-5 and TRBJ1-1; D call uncertain. The CDR3 sequence is 14 residues long. V shed 2 bases and J shed 1 base, with 8 bases lying between them. Germline assignment: CDR1 MNHEY and CDR2 SVGAGI. This CDR3 is CASSYESGNTEAFF. CDR3 coding DNA: TGTGCCAGCAGTTACGAGAGTGGGAACACTGAAGCTTTCTTT.

This sequence joins TRBV7-8 and TRBJ2-5, with 8 bases fitting TRBD1. Trimming took 7 bases from V and 5 from J; bases not matched to a gene: 12. Germline CDR1 and CDR2: SGHVS and FQNEAQ. CDR3 length: 15 amino acids. CDR3 residues: CASTTRDRYRETQYF. Here the CDR3 DNA reads TGTGCCAGCACCACCCGGGACAGGTACCGGGAGACCCAGTACTTC.

The chain combines TRBV5-4 with TRBJ2-7, with a weak D call TRBD2 (6 bases). Germline V lookup: CDR1 SGHNT, CDR2 YYREEE (reference sequence). The V end lost 4 bases, the J end lost 0 bases, and 14 bases lay between the germline ends. The CDR3 length is 15 residues. The CDR3: CASSLRDLSSYEQYF. The CDR3 DNA is TGTGCCAGCAGCCTTCGGGACTTAAGCTCCTACGAGCAGTACTTC.

The rearrangement links TRBV4-1 to TRBJ2-3; TRBD2 matches at 8 bases. Germline loops: CDR1 MGHRA, CDR2 YSYEKL. The CDR3 totals 17 residues. The V segment lost 1 base and the J segment 5 bases; nucleotides outside the gene matches: 11. In nucleotides, the CDR3 is TGCGCCAGCAGCCAAGTTAGGCGGGGGGCCGGAGGAGATACGCAGTATTTT. It specifies CASSQVRRGAGGDTQYF.

The V call is TRBV25-1, the J call TRBJ1-2; D might be TRBD1 (6 bases). V was shortened by 5 bases and J by 7 bases, with 11 bases between the two germline ends. CDR3 length: 12 residues. The germline V gene has CDR1 MGHDK and CDR2 SYGVNS. The CDR3 loop reads CASSSGGRGYTF. The CDR3 DNA sequence: TGTGCCAGCAGTAGCGGGGGGCGTGGCTACACCTTC.

This clone was detected only once. The chain uses TRBV4-2 and TRBJ2-1; 9 bases are shared with TRBD2. Germline V gives CDR1 LGHNA, CDR2 YNFKEQ. The CDR3 has 16 residues. With V trimmed by 0 bases and J by 7 bases, 7 bases remained unmatched. CDR3 nucleotide sequence: TGTGCCAGCAGCCAAGAGTCGGCTAGCGGGGTGAATGAGCAGTTCTTC. As protein: CASSQESASGVNEQFF.

This chain links TRBV6-5 with TRBJ2-7, with a weak D call TRBD1 (5 bases). This CDR3 spans 14 amino acids. CDR1 and CDR2 from the germline V gene are MNHEY and SVGAGI. Trimming stripped 0 bases from V and 2 bases from J, with 8 bases between. CDR3 loop: CASSYSGPPYEQYF. The CDR3 nucleotides are TGTGCCAGCAGTTACTCGGGGCCACCCTACGAGCAGTACTTC.

The J gene is TRBJ2-7, the V gene TRBV6-1; TRBD2 is a possible D gene (5 bases). V was cut by 1 base and J by 2 bases, with 21 bases left in between. The CDR3 runs 18 residues. CDR1 and CDR2 from the germline V gene are MNHNS and SASEGT. The CDR3, as DNA: TGTGCCAGCAGTGAAGAAGGGAGAGGCTTTAACCCTACCTACGAGCAGTACTTC. Translation: CASSEEGRGFNPTYEQYF.

This rearrangement joins TRBV6-6 to TRBJ1-1, with unresolved D. The CDR3 is 14 residues long. Germline values: CDR1 MNHNY, CDR2 SVGAGI (reference sequence). V was cut by 6 bases and J by 3 bases, with 14 bases left in between. CDR3 sequence: CASSLGGGYTEAFF. The CDR3 nucleotides are TGTGCCAGCAGCCTCGGCGGAGGATACACTGAAGCTTTCTTT.

The genes are TRBV5-4 and TRBJ1-2, with 7 bases lining up with TRBD1. The CDR3 has 12 amino acids. The germline V gene has CDR1 SGHNT and CDR2 YYREEE (reference sequence). V lost 6 bases and J lost 5; bases outside the gene matches: 4. In DNA form, the CDR3 reads TGTGCCAGCAACGTACAGGGGTATGGCTACACCTTC. This gives the protein CASNVQGYGYTF.

V is TRBV13 and J is TRBJ2-1; the D is unclear. Trimming pared 0 bases from V and 8 bases from J, leaving 17 bases between. The CDR3 covers 16 residues. Germline V lookup: CDR1 PRHDT, CDR2 FYEKMQ (reference sequence). The CDR3 DNA reads as TGTGCCAGCAGCTTAGGAGGCCCCGGCGGCGCCCATGAGCAGTTCTTC. Protein product: CASSLGGPGGAHEQFF.

The chain carries TRBV19 and TRBJ1-2, with D perhaps matching TRBD1 (5 bases). Trimming removed 7 bases at V and 4 bases at J, with 16 bases between. The CDR3 runs 14 residues. Germline assignment: CDR1 LNHDA and CDR2 SQIVND (reference sequence). The CDR3 here is CASNRREGPYGYTF. The DNA for the CDR3 is TGTGCCAGTAACCGCAGGGAAGGTCCCTATGGCTACACCTTC.

This sequence joins TRBV30 and TRBJ1-2; tentative D call: TRBD1 (6 bases). Germline values: CDR1 GTSNPN, CDR2 SVGIG (reference sequence). The CDR3 consists of 14 residues. V dropped 3 bases and J dropped 0 bases, with 11 bases sitting between them. The CDR3 DNA reads TGTGCCTGGAGCAGGGACACGACTAACTATGGCTACACCTTC. As protein: CAWSRDTTNYGYTF.

V gene TRBV20-1 combines with J gene TRBJ1-2; D gene ambiguous. The CDR3 sequence is 10 residues long. V was clipped by 1 base and J by 8 bases, with 5 bases between them. Germline-derived CDR1 and CDR2 are DFQATT and SNEGSKA (reference sequence). The chain's CDR3 is CSARVGGYTF. For the CDR3, the DNA is TGCAGTGCTAGAGTTGGCGGCTACACCTTC.

The chain is built from TRBV29-1 and TRBJ2-7, with no clear D. The CDR3 has 13 amino acids. Trimming stripped 4 bases from V and 4 bases from J, with 14 bases between. Germline V CDR1 and CDR2: SQVTM, ANQGSEA. The CDR3 here is CSVGSRTSYEQYF. In nucleotides, the CDR3 is TGCAGCGTTGGGAGTAGAACATCTTACGAGCAGTACTTC.

The chain joins TRBV6-5 to TRBJ2-7, with TRBD1 matching over 7 bases. V lost 5 bases, J lost 7 bases, and 2 bases stayed unmatched. CDR1 and CDR2 from the germline V gene are MNHEY and SVGAGI. CDR3 length: 11 residues. The CDR3 sequence is CASSTGVEQYF. CDR3 in DNA: TGTGCCAGCAGTACAGGGGTTGAGCAGTACTTC.

This clone was observed a handful of times. The V and J genes are TRBV7-2 and TRBJ1-1; 9 bases match TRBD1. Trimming cost V 10 bases and J 1 base; bases outside gene matches: 4. Looked up from germline, CDR1 is SGHTA and CDR2 is FQGNSA. This CDR3 comprises 13 residues. As DNA, the CDR3 is TGTGCCACGGACAGGGGAAAGAACACTGAAGCTTTCTTT. Translating gives CATDRGKNTEAFF.

This chain connects TRBV20-1 to TRBJ1-1, with unresolved D. V was pared by 5 bases and J by 6 bases, with 10 bases between. This CDR3 is built from 11 residues. Looked up from germline, CDR1 is DFQATT and CDR2 is SNEGSKA (reference sequence). CDR3 sequence reads: CSAGRLAEAFF. CDR3 in DNA: TGCAGTGCTGGCCGACTGGCTGAAGCTTTCTTT.

The chain couples TRBV11-2 to TRBJ2-7; the match to TRBD1 covers 8 bases. After removal of 8 bases from V and 0 bases from J, the junction contained 3 bases not matched to a gene. The CDR3 is 13 residues long. The V gene's germline CDR1 is SGHAT and CDR2 FQNNGV. The CDR3 loop reads CASSQGASYEQYF. The DNA for the CDR3 is TGTGCCAGCTCCCAGGGGGCCTCCTACGAGCAGTACTTC.

This rearrangement joins TRBV4-1 to TRBJ2-7; the D is unclear. Trimming pared 0 bases from V and 0 bases from J, leaving 9 bases between. Germline CDR1 MGHRA, CDR2 YSYEKL. CDR3 size: 15 residues. DNA of the CDR3: TGCGCCAGCAGCCAAGATTGGTCACTCTCCTACGAGCAGTACTTC. It translates to CASSQDWSLSYEQYF.

The chain has TRBV7-8 and TRBJ2-3, with a tentative D call TRBD2 (6 bases). Germline V gives CDR1 SGHVS, CDR2 FQNEAQ. V gave up 1 base and J gave up 2 bases, with 13 bases separating them. The CDR3 is 16 amino acids. CDR3 in DNA: TGTGCCAGCAGCTTAGTCGGCGGGAAAAACACAGATACGCAGTATTTT. Amino acids: CASSLVGGKNTDTQYF.

This chain uses TRBV19 with TRBJ2-2; 9 bases map to TRBD2. V dropped 3 bases and J dropped 6; count of bases not matched to a gene: 5. Germline V gene lookup returns CDR1 LNHDA and CDR2 SQIVND (reference sequence). This CDR3 is built from 15 residues. CDR3 DNA sequence: TGTGCCAGTAGTATGGCGGGGGGGAAGGCCGGGGAGCTGTTTTTT. Translating it yields CASSMAGGKAGELFF.